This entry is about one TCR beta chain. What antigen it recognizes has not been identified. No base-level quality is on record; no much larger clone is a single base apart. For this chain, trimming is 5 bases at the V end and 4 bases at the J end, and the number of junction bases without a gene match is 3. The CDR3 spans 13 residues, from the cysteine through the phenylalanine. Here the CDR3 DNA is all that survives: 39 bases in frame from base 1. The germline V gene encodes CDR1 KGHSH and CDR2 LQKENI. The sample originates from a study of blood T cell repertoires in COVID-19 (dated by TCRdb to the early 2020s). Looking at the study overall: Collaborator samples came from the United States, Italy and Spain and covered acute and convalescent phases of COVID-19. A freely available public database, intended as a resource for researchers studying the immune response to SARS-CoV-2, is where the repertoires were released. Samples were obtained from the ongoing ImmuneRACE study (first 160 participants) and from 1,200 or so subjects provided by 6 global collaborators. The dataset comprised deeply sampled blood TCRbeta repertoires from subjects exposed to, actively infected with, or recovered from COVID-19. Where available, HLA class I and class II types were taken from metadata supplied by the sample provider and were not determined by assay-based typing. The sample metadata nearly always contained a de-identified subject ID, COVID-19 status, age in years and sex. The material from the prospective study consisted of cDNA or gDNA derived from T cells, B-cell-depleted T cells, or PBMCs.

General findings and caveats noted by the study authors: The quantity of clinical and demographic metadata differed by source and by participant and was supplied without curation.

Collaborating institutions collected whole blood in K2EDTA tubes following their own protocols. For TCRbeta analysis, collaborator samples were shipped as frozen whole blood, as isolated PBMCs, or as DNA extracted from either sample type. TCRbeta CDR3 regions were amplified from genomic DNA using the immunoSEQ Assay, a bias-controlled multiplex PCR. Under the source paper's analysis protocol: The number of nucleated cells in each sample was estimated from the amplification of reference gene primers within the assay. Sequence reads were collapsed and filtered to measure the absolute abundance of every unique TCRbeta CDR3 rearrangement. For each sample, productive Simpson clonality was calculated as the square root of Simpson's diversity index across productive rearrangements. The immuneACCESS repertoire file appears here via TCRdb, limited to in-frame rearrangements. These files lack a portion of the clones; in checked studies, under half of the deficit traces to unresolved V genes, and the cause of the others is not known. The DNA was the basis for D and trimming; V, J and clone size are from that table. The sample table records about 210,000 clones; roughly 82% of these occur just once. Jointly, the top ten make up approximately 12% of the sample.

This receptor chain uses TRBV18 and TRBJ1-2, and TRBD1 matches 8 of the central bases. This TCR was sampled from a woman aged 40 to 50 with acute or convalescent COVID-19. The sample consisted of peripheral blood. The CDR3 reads CASSGGQGYGYTF. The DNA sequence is TGTGCCAGCTCAGGAGGACAGGGCTATGGCTACACCTTC.